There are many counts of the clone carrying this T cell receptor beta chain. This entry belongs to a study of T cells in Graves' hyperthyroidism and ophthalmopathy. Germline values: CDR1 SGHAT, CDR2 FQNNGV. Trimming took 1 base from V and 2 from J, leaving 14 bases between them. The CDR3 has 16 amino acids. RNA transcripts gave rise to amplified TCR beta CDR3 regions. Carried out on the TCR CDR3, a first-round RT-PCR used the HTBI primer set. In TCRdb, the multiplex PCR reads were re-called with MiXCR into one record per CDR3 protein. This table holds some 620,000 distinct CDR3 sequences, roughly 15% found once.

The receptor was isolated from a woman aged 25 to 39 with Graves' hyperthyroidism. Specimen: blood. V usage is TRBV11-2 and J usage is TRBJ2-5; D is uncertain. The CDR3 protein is CASSLGPPDIQETQYF. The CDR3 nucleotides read TGTGCCAGCAGCTTAGGCCCTCCAGATATACAAGAGACCCAGTACTTC.